This TCR beta chain was profiled in a study of blood T cell repertoires in COVID-19. Study-level information: Donors in the United States, Italy and Spain gave samples during acute or convalescent COVID-19. From T cells, B-cell-depleted T cells, or PBMCs came the material, which was cDNA or gDNA.

In the study's own analysis: Reference gene primer amplification gave estimated nucleated cell counts. Here immunoSEQ multiplex PCR was the method, and the copy in TCRdb shows in-frame clones only, minus some. V and J calls and clone size are copied from that table; D and trimming were computed from the DNA. Of under 300,000 clones in the sample, 75% to 90% were seen once. The sample consisted of peripheral blood. The clonotype comes from a middle-aged woman who had recovered from COVID-19.

In DNA, the CDR3 is TGTGCCAGCAGTGACCAGACATCATCATATGGCTACACCTTC. Its translation: CASSDQTSSYGYTF. This chain connects TRBV6-1 to TRBJ1-2; no clear D gene. V shed 3 bases and J shed 5 bases, with 13 bases lying between them. The CDR3 has 14 amino acids. Germline lookup yields CDR1 MNHNS and CDR2 SASEGT.